This T cell receptor beta chain was profiled in a study of sequential checkpoint blockade in melanoma. Across the whole study: Arm A got nivolumab then ipilimumab; arm B the reverse, 1:1. Maintenance nivolumab came after either treatment sequence.

Only in-frame clones appear in the TCRdb table, and some are missing; sequencing was by immunoSEQ multiplex PCR. The sample lists about 16,000 clones, 85% to 95% occurring once. The treatment denotes: randomized to nivolumab then ipilimumab (arm A) or the reverse (arm B). No patient had prior DNA-damaging chemotherapy. Sorted cells were live CD3+CD8+, lacking CD19 and CD56, from PBMCs. The V gene's germline CDR1 is MNHEY and CDR2 SMNVEV (reference sequence). Trimming cost V 4 bases and J 6 bases; bases outside gene matches: 8. The CDR3 loop spans 15 amino acids. The starting material was CD8+ T cells sorted from blood (inferred from file names), obtained from a patient given nivolumab and ipilimumab in sequence. The rearrangement links TRBV27 to TRBJ1-5, with TRBD1 matching over 8 bases. This clonotype was obtained from a human donor with melanoma. The chain's CDR3 is CASSSQGGVGQPQHF. For the CDR3, the DNA is TGTGCCAGCAGTTCACAGGGGGGTGTGGGTCAGCCCCAGCATTTT.